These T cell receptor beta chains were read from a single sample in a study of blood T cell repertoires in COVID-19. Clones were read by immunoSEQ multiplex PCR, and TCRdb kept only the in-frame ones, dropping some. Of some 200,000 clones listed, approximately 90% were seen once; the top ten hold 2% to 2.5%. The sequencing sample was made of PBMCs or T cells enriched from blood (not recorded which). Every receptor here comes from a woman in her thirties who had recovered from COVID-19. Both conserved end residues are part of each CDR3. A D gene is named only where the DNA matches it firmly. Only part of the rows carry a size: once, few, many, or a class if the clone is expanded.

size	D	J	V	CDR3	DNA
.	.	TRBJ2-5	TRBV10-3	CASADRMQETQYF	TGTGCCAGCGCCGACAGAATGCAAGAGACCCAGTACTTC
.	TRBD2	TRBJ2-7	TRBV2	CASSGSRYGEQYF	TGTGCCAGTAGCGGGAGCCGGTACGGCGAGCAGTACTTC
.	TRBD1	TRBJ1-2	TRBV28	CASNQGQYRYGYTF	TGTGCCAGCAACCAGGGACAGTATCGCTATGGCTACACCTTC
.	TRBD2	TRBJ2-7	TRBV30	CAWSVTLAGGEQYF	TGTGCCTGGAGTGTAACACTAGCGGGAGGCGAGCAGTACTTC
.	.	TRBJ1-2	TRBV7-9	CASSLQGGYGYTF	TGTGCCAGCAGTTTACAGGGAGGCTATGGCTACACCTTC
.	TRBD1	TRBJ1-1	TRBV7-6	CASSREGADTEAFF	TGTGCCAGCAGCCGTGAGGGGGCTGACACTGAAGCTTTCTTT
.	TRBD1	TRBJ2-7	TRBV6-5	CASSPWTGQTDEQYF	TGTGCCAGCAGTCCCTGGACAGGGCAGACTGACGAGCAGTACTTC
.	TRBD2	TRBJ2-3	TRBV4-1	CASSQGLAGAGDTQYF	TGCGCCAGCAGCCAAGGGTTAGCGGGGGCCGGGGATACGCAGTATTTT
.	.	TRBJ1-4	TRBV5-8	CASSTVGRGATTNEKLFF	TGTGCCAGCAGCACTGTCGGTAGGGGCGCTACAACTAATGAAAAACTGTTTTTT
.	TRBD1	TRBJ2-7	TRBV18	CASSPNTGQAYEQYF	TGTGCCAGCTCACCAAATACGGGACAGGCCTACGAGCAGTACTTC
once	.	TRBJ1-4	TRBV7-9	CASSFGGQGQAGKGKLFF	TGTGCCAGCAGCTTTGGGGGTCAGGGGCAAGCCGGGAAGGGGAAACTGTTTTTT
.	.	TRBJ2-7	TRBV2	CASSESGDEQYF	TGTGCCAGCAGTGAATCAGGGGACGAGCAGTACTTC
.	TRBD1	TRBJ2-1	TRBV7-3	CASSPGGSGNSYNEQFF	TGTGCCAGCAGCCCAGGGGGAAGCGGTAACTCCTACAATGAGCAGTTCTTC
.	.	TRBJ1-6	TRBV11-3	CASSLDPGDQRPLHF	TGTGCCAGCAGCTTAGATCCGGGTGACCAAAGGCCCCTCCACTTT
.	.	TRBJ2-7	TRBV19	CASSIWIRGGRYEQYF	TGTGCCAGTAGTATTTGGATTAGGGGAGGTCGGTACGAGCAGTACTTC
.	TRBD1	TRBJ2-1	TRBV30	CAWRQGAGNKQFF	TGTGCCTGGAGGCAGGGGGCTGGAAATAAGCAGTTCTTC
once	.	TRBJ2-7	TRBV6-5	CASRRTRDTPYEQYF	TGTGCCAGCAGGCGGACCCGGGACACTCCCTACGAGCAGTACTTC
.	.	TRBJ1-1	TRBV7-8	CASSTPTGPGEAFF	TGTGCCAGCAGCACACCGACAGGCCCCGGGGAAGCTTTCTTT
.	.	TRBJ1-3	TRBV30	CAWKRDIGGGNTIYF	TGTGCCTGGAAAAGGGACATAGGTGGTGGAAACACCATATATTTT
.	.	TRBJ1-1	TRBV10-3	CAIRPTTRGTEAFF	TGTGCCATCCGACCAACCACTAGGGGGACTGAAGCTTTCTTT
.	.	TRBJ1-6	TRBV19	CASSIARDGGGSPLHF	TGTGCCAGTAGTATAGCCCGGGACGGCGGAGGGTCACCCCTCCACTTT
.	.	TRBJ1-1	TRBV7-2	CASSRGGTGTEAFF	TGTGCCAGCAGTCGGGGGGGGACGGGCACTGAAGCTTTCTTT
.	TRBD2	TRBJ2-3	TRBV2	CASRRGGSGDTQYF	TGTGCCAGCAGGCGCGGGGGGTCGGGGGATACGCAGTATTTT
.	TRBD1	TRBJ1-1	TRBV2	CASRDRDNTEAFF	TGTGCCAGCAGGGACAGGGACAACACTGAAGCTTTCTTT